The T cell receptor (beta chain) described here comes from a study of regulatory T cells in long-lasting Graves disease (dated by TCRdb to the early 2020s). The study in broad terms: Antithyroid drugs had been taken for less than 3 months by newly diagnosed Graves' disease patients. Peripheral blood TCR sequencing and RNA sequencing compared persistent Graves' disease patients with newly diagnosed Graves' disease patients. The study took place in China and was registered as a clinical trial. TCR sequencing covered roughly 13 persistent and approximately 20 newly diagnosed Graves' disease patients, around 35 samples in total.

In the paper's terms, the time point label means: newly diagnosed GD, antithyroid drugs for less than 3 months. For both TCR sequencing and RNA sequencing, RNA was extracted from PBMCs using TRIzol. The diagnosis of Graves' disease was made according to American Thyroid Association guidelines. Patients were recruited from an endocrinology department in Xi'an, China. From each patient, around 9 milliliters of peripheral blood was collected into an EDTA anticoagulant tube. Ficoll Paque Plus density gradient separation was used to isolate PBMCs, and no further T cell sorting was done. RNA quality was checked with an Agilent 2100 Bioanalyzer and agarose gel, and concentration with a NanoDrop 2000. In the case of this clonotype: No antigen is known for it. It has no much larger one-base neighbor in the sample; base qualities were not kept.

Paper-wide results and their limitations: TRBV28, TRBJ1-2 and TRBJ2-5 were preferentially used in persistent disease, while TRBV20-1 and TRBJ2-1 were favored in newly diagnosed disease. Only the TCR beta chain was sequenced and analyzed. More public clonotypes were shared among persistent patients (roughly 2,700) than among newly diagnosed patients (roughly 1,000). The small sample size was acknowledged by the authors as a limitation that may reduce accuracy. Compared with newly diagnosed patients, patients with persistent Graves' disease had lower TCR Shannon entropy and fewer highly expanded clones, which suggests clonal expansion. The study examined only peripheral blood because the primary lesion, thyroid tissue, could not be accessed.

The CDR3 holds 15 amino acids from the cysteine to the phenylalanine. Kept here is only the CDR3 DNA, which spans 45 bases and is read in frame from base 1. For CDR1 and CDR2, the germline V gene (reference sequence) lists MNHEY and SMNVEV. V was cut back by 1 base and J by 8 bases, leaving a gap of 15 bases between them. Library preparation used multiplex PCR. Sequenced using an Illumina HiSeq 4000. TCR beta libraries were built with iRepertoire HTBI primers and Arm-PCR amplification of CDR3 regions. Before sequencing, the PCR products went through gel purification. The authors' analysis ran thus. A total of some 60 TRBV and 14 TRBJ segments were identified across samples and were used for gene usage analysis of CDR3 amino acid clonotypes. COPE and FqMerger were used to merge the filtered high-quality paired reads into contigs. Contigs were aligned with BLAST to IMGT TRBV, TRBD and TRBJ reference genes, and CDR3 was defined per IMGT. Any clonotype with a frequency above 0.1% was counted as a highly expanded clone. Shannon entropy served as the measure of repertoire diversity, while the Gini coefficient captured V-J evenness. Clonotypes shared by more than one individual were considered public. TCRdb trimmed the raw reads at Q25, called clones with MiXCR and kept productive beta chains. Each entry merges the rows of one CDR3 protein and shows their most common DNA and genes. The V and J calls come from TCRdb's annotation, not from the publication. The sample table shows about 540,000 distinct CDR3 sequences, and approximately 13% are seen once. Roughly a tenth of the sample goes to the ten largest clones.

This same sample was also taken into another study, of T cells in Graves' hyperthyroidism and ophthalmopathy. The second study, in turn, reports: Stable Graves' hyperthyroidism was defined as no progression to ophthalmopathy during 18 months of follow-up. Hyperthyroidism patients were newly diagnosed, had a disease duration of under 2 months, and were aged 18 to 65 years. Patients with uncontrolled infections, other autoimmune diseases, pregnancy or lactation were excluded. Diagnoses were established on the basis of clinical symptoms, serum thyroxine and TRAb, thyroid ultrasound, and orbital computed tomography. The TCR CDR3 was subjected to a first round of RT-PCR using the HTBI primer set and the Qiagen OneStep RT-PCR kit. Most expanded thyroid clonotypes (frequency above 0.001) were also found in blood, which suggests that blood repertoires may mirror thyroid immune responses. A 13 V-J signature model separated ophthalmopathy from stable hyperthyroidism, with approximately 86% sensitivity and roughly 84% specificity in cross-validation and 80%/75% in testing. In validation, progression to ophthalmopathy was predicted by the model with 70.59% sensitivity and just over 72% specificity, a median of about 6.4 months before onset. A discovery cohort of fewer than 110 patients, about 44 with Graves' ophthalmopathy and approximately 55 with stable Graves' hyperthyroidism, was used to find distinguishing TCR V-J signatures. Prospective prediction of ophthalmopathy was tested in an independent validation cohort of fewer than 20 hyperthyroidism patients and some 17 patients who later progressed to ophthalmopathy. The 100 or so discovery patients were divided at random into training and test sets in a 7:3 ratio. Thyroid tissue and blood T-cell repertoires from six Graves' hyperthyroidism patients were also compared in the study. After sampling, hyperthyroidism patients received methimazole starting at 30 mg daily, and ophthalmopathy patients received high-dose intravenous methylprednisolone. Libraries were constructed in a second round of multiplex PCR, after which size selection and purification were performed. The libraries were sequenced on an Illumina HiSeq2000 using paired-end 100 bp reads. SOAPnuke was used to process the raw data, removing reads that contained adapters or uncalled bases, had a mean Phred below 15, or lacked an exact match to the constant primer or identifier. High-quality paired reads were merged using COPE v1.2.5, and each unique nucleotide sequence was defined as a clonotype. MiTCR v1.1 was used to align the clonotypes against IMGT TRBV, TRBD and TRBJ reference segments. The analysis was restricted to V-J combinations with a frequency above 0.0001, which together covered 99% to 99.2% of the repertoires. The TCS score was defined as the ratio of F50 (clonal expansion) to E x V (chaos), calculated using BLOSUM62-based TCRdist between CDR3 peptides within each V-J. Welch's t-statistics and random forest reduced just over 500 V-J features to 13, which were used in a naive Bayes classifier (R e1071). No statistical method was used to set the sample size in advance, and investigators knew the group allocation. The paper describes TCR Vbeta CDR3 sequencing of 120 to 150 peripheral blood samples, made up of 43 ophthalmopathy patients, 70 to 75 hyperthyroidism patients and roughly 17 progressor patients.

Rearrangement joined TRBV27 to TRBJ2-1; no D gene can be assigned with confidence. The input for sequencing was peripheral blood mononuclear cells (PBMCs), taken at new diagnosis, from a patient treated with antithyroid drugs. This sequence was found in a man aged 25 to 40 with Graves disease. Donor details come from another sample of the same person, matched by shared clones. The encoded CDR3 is CASSLYIALKDEQFF. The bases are TGTGCCAGCAGTTTATATATAGCACTTAAGGATGAGCAGTTCTTC.